This TCR beta chain emerged from a study of shared clonotypes between healthy human individuals. Study information: CD4 naive and CD4 memory each took three plates per donor, while CD8 naive took two and CD8 memory one. Overall study results and limits: An effect of sequencing depth on clonotype sharing among donors was expected.

Concerning this clone itself: Its cognate antigen is unknown.

In the naive CD8 group, cells lacked CD45RO and were positively selected for CCR7, so terminally differentiated effector memory CD45RA+ cells were left out. Trimming took 8 bases from V and 14 from J, leaving 13 bases between them. The CDR3 sequence is 10 residues long. CDR1 and CDR2 from the germline V gene are MGHDK and SYGVNS. Data came from immunoSEQ multiplex PCR; TCRdb stores just in-frame clones and leaves some out. The sample has about 580,000 clones, roughly 98% seen once; the top ten hold approximately 0.3%. The rearrangement joins TRBV25-1 to TRBJ1-3; D gene ambiguous. The receptor comes from a man aged 25 to 45 in good health. Sequencing used naive CD8+ T cells sorted from blood. The CDR3 spells CASLVPDLYF. DNA of the CDR3: TGTGCCAGCCTAGTTCCGGACTTATATTTT.